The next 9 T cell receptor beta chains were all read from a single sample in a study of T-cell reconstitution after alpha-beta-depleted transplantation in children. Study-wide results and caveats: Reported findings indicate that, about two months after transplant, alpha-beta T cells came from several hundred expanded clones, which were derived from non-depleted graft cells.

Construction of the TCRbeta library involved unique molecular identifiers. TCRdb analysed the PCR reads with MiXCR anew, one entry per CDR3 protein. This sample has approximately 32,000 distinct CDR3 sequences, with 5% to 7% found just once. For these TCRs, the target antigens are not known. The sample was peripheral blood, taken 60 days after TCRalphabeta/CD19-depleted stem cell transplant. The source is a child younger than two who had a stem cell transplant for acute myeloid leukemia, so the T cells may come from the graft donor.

CDR3 DNA sequence: TGTGCCAGCAGCGCGACGGGTTACGAGCAGTACTTC. Protein sequence: CASSATGYEQYF. The chain combines TRBV9 with TRBJ2-7; D call uncertain. In germline, CDR1 is SGDLS, CDR2 YYNGEE. The CDR3 is 12 residues long. V lost 3 bases, J lost 4 bases, and 8 bases lay in between.

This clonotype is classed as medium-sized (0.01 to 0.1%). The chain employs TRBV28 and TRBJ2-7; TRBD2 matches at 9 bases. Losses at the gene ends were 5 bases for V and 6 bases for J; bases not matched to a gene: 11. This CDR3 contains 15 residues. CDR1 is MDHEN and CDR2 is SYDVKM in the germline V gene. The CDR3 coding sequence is TGTGCCAGCAGTCCCTCCGGACTAGCGTGGCGCGAGCAGTACTTC. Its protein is CASSPSGLAWREQYF.

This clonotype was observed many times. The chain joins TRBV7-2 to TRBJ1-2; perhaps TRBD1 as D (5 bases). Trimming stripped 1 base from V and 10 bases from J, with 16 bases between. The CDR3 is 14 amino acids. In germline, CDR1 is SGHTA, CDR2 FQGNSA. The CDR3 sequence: CASSLVPGTELYTF. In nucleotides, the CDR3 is TGTGCCAGCAGCTTAGTTCCCGGGACGGAGCTCTACACCTTC.

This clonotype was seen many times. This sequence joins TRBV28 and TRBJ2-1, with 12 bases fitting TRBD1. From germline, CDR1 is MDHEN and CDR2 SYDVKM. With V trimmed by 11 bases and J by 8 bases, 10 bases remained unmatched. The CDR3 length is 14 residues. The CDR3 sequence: CAVTRDRGPDEQFF. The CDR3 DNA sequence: TGTGCCGTAACCCGGGACAGGGGGCCTGATGAGCAGTTCTTC.

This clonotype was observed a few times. Here the CDR3 reads CASSELRWNTEAFF. The CDR3 DNA is TGCGCCAGCAGCGAGCTGAGGTGGAACACTGAAGCTTTCTTT. The genes are TRBV10-2 and TRBJ1-1; D not resolved. The CDR3 covers 14 residues. Germline values: CDR1 WSHSY, CDR2 SAAADI. V gave up 6 bases and J gave up 1 base, with 12 bases separating them.

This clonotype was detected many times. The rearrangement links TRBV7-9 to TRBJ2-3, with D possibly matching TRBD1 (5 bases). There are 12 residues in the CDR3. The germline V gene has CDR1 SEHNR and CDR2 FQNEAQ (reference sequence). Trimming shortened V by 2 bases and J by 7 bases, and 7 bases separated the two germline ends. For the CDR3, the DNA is TGTGCCAGCAGCTTAAAGGGGAATACGCAGTATTTT. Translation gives CASSLKGNTQYF. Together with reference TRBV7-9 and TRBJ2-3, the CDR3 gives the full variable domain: DTGVSQNPRHKITKRGQNVTFRCDPISEHNRLYWYRQTLGQGPEFLTYFQNEAQLEKSRLLSDRFSAERPKGSFSTLEIQRTEQGDSAMYLCASSLKGNTQYFGPGTRLTVL.

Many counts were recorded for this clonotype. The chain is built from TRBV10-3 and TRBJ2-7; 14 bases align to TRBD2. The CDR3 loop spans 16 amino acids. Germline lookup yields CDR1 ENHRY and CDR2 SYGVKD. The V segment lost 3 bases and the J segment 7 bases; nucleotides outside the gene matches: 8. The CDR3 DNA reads TGTGCCATCAGTGATCCCGGGACTAGCGGGAGTCGGGAGCAGTACTTC. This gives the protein CAISDPGTSGSREQYF.

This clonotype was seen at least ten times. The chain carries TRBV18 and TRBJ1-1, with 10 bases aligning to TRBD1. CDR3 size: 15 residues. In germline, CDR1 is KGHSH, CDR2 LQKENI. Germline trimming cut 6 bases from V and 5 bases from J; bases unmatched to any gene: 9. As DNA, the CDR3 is TGTGCCAGCTCTTGGGACAGGGGAGGAGGAACTGAAGCTTTCTTT. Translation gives CASSWDRGGGTEAFF. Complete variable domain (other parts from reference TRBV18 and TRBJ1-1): NAGVMQNPRHLVRRRGQEARLRCSPMKGHSHVYWYRQLPEEGLKFMVYLQKENIIDESGMPKERFSAEFPKEGPSILRIQQVVRGDSAAYFCASSWDRGGGTEAFFGQGTRLTVV.

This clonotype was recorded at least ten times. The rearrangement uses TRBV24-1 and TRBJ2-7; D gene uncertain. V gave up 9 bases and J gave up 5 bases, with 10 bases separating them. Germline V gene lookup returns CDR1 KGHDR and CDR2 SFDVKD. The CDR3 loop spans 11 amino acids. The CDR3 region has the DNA TGTGCCACCTCAGACTCTAACGAGCAGTACTTC. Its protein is CATSDSNEQYF.